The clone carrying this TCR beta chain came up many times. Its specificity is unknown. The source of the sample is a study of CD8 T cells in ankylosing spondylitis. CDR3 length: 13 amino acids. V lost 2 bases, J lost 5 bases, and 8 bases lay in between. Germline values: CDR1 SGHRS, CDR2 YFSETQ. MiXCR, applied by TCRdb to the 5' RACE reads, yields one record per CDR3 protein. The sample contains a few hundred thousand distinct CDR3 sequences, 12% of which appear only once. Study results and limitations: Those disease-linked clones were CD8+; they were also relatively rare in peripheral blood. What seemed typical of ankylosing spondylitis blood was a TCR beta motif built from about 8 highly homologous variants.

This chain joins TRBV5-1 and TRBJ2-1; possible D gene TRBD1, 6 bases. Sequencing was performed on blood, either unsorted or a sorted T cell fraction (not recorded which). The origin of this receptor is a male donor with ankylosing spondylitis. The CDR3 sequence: CASSFNRDNEQFF. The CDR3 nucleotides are TGCGCCAGCAGCTTCAACAGGGACAATGAGCAGTTCTTC.